These 32 T cell receptor beta chains were sequenced from one sample in a study of T-cell memory formation after mild COVID-19. MiXCR, applied by TCRdb to the 5' RACE reads, yields one record per CDR3 protein. Of 120,000 or so distinct CDR3 sequences detected, about 15% appear once; the ten largest clones hold about 5.2%. Sample: PBMCs or a T cell subset sorted from them (not recorded which). These TCRs come from a man younger than 35 who had mild COVID-19 (a few samples of this study predate the infection). Cell type and time point are not known.

The chain couples TRBV2 to TRBJ2-3; no definite D call. Germline V gene lookup returns CDR1 SNHLY and CDR2 FYNNEI. V gave up 6 bases and J gave up 2 bases, with 15 bases separating them. This CDR3 has 15 residues. CDR3 DNA: TGTGCCAGCAGCGATAGAACCCTTTACACAGATACGCAGTATTTT. It translates to CASSDRTLYTDTQYF.

This clonotype showed up many times. The chain links TRBV7-2 to TRBJ2-1; D is unresolved. The CDR3 totals 15 residues. Germline V CDR1 and CDR2: SGHTA, FQGNSA. V was shortened by 1 base and J by 7 bases, with 14 bases between the two germline ends. Here the CDR3 reads CASSLVEWGRNEQFF. The DNA of the CDR3 is TGTGCCAGCAGCTTAGTCGAATGGGGTCGGAATGAGCAGTTCTTC.

This clonotype was detected only a few times. The rearrangement joins TRBV20-1 to TRBJ2-2, with D perhaps being TRBD1 or TRBD2 (5 bases each). The CDR3 has 17 amino acids. V gave up 6 bases and J gave up 4 bases, with 24 bases separating them. CDR1 and CDR2 (germline): DFQATT, SNEGSKA (reference sequence). CDR3 protein: CSATKLPGLRGTGELFF. The CDR3 DNA sequence: TGCAGTGCCACCAAACTCCCAGGGCTGAGGGGCACCGGGGAGCTGTTTTTT.

The table lists this clonotype with a few counts. The rearrangement links TRBV7-9 to TRBJ1-5, with TRBD1 matching 10 bases. Germline V lookup: CDR1 SEHNR, CDR2 FQNEAQ (reference sequence). The CDR3 covers 15 residues. Unmatched junction bases numbered 3, after V lost 5 bases and J lost 2 bases. The CDR3 protein is CASSPGTGGNQPQHF. CDR3 sequence (DNA): TGTGCCAGCAGCCCCGGGACAGGGGGCAATCAGCCCCAGCATTTT.

This clonotype has only a few counts. The V and J genes are TRBV7-8 and TRBJ2-5; 10 bases line up with TRBD1. The length of the CDR3 is 14 residues. Trimming cost V 4 bases and J 4 bases; bases outside gene matches: 3. The V gene's germline CDR1 is SGHVS and CDR2 FQNEAQ. The CDR3: CASSSGTGVETQYF. The CDR3 DNA sequence: TGTGCCAGCAGCTCTGGGACAGGGGTAGAGACCCAGTACTTC.

This clonotype was seen only a few times. J is TRBJ1-2 and V is TRBV6-2 or TRBV6-3; D call uncertain. The germline CDR1 and CDR2 sequences are MNHEY and SVGEGT. The CDR3 has 13 residues. V was cut by 6 bases and J by 4 bases, with 12 bases left in between. The CDR3 reads CASRGEGGYGYTF. CDR3 coding DNA: TGTGCCAGCAGGGGTGAAGGAGGCTATGGCTACACCTTC.

In this sample, this clonotype turned up a few times. The V and J genes are TRBV7-6 and TRBJ2-4; D is perhaps TRBD1 (6 bases). Trimming stripped 1 base from V and 5 bases from J, with 21 bases between. The germline CDR1 and CDR2 sequences are SGHVS and FNYEAQ. The length of the CDR3 is 18 residues. CDR3 residues: CASSLVRSGQTQENIQYF. The DNA for the CDR3 is TGTGCCAGCAGCTTAGTGCGTAGTGGACAGACCCAAGAAAACATTCAGTACTTC.

The V and J genes are TRBV13 and TRBJ2-7; D not certain. The CDR3 length is 15 residues. Germline CDR1 and CDR2: PRHDT and FYEKMQ (reference sequence). The V end was cut by 5 bases, the J end by 2 bases, with 16 bases between. The CDR3 region is CASSRDRSVTYEQYF. DNA for the CDR3: TGTGCCAGCAGCCGAGACCGTTCAGTTACCTACGAGCAGTACTTC.

This clonotype turned up a few times. The CDR3 DNA is TGTGCCAGCAGCCAAGCGACACGGGGAATGGGTGAAGCTTTCTTT. It translates to CASSQATRGMGEAFF. The chain employs TRBV3-1 and TRBJ1-1; D is undetermined. Per the germline V gene, CDR1 is LGHDT and CDR2 is YNNKEL (reference sequence). The CDR3 has 15 residues. The V end lost 1 base, the J end lost 7 bases, and 16 bases lay between the germline ends.

This clonotype was found a few times. One end of the junction does not line up with germline, which may come from a read error. The chain is built from TRBV7-9 and TRBJ1-2, with TRBD1 matching 9 bases. Germline V gene lookup returns CDR1 SEHNR and CDR2 FQNEAQ (reference sequence). The CDR3 loop spans 15 amino acids. The CDR3 DNA reads TGTGCCGGCAGCTTGCCGGGACAGGGTTTGGATGGCTACACCTTC. This encodes CAGSLPGQGLDGYTF.

The CDR3 DNA sequence: TGTGCCAGCAGCGTAGGCCGGGGGGATGAGCAGTTCTTC. Protein: CASSVGRGDEQFF. This chain links TRBV9 with TRBJ2-1; 7 bases line up with TRBD2. Germline V gene sequence: CDR1 SGDLS, CDR2 YYNGEE. V lost 0 bases and J lost 8; bases outside the gene matches: 2. The CDR3 has 13 residues.

The sample holds a few counts of this clonotype. The J gene is TRBJ2-5, the V gene TRBV27; maybe TRBD2 (6 bases). CDR1 is MNHEY and CDR2 is SMNVEV in the germline V gene (reference sequence). The CDR3 sequence is 15 residues long. V was pared by 6 bases and J by 2 bases, with 16 bases between. The CDR3 region is CASSGGKWVQETQYF. CDR3 coding DNA: TGTGCCAGCAGCGGAGGGAAGTGGGTTCAAGAGACCCAGTACTTC.

The chain combines TRBV24-1 with TRBJ2-1, with D hard to call. Trimming removed 3 bases at V and 6 bases at J, with 17 bases between. Germline loops: CDR1 KGHDR, CDR2 SFDVKD. The CDR3 consists of 16 residues. This CDR3 is CATSDKSGAFVNEQFF. The CDR3 coding sequence is TGTGCCACCAGTGATAAGTCGGGCGCTTTTGTCAATGAGCAGTTCTTC.

This chain connects TRBV5-4 to TRBJ2-1; 9 bases agree with TRBD2. This CDR3 region has 16 residues. From germline, CDR1 is SGHNT and CDR2 YYREEE (reference sequence). Trimming cost V 4 bases and J 8 bases; bases outside gene matches: 13. CDR3 region: CASSTGALAGVDEQFF. The CDR3 bases are TGTGCCAGCAGCACCGGAGCACTAGCGGGTGTCGATGAGCAGTTCTTC.

V and J are TRBV29-1 and TRBJ2-5; 9 bases are shared with TRBD2. CDR3 length: 14 amino acids. Germline V gene data show CDR1 as SQVTM and CDR2 as ANQGSEA. Trimming at V came to 4 bases and at J to 3 bases, leaving 6 bases not matched to a gene. This chain's CDR3 is CSVGRGGGEETQYF. Here the CDR3 DNA reads TGCAGCGTTGGGCGGGGGGGAGGCGAAGAGACCCAGTACTTC.

This clonotype was recorded a few times. The chain links TRBV20-1 to TRBJ1-1; D perhaps matches TRBD1 (5 bases). CDR1 and CDR2 from the germline V gene are DFQATT and SNEGSKA (reference sequence). The CDR3 totals 13 residues. V lost 5 bases and J lost 1, with 11 bases in between. CDR3 sequence (DNA): TGCAGTGCTGGGGGACTTTCGAACACTGAAGCTTTCTTT. Its protein product is CSAGGLSNTEAFF.

This clonotype was seen only a few times. The chain joins TRBV7-2 to TRBJ1-3; D is undetermined. Germline V gene sequence: CDR1 SGHTA, CDR2 FQGNSA. There are 15 residues in the CDR3. V was clipped by 1 base and J by 1 base, with 8 bases between them. The CDR3 DNA is TGTGCCAGCAGCTTAGTAGCGGAGTCTGGAAACACCATATATTTT. Its translation is CASSLVAESGNTIYF. The full variable domain, its missing parts supplied by reference TRBV7-2 and TRBJ1-3, is GAGVSQSPSNKVTEKGKDVELRCDPISGHTALYWYRQSLGQGLEFLIYFQGNSAPDKSGLPSDRFSAERTGGSVSTLTIQRTQQEDSAVYLCASSLVAESGNTIYFGEGSWLTVV.

CDR3 residues: CASSIRPGALQPQHF. CDR3 DNA: TGTGCCAGCAGCATAAGACCGGGCGCCCTCCAGCCCCAGCATTTT. The chain links TRBV12-3 or TRBV12-4 to TRBJ1-5; D is uncertain. Deletions cut 6 bases from V and 7 bases from J, with 19 bases between. This CDR3 has 15 amino acids.

This clonotype was seen a handful of times. J is TRBJ1-4 and V is TRBV5-6; TRBD1 is a possible D gene (6 bases). CDR1 is SGHDT and CDR2 is YYEEEE in the germline V gene. Deletions cut 1 base from V and 7 bases from J, with 17 bases between. The CDR3 covers 16 residues. CDR3 loop: CASSLRSQGSGEKLFF. CDR3 nucleotides: TGTGCCAGCAGCTTGAGAAGTCAGGGGTCTGGTGAAAAACTGTTTTTT.

This clonotype was recorded a few times. The rearrangement uses TRBV18 and TRBJ2-1; 10 nucleotides match TRBD1. J was trimmed by 8 bases and V by 6 bases; bases with no gene match: 13. Germline V gene data show CDR1 as KGHSH and CDR2 as LQKENI. The CDR3 contains 16 residues. CDR3 loop: CASSSPGQGKRDEQFF. The CDR3 DNA is TGTGCCAGCTCGTCACCGGGACAGGGGAAACGGGATGAGCAGTTCTTC.

This chain uses TRBV5-6 with TRBJ2-5; 7 nucleotides line up with TRBD1. Germline V lookup: CDR1 SGHDT, CDR2 YYEEEE. There are 14 residues in the CDR3. The trim removed 7 bases at V and 5 bases at J, leaving 11 bases unmatched. CDR3: CASCRGDRVETQYF. The DNA of the CDR3 is TGTGCCAGCTGCCGAGGTGACAGGGTTGAGACCCAGTACTTC. The variable domain in full, completed from reference TRBV5-6 and TRBJ2-5, reads DAGVTQSPTHLIKTRGQQVTLRCSPKSGHDTVSWYQQALGQGPQFIFQYYEEEERQRGNFPDRFSGHQFPNYSSELNVNALLLGDSALYLCASCRGDRVETQYFGPGTRLLVL.

The chain couples TRBV23-1 to TRBJ2-7, with 11 nucleotides matching TRBD1. TRBV23-1 belongs to the ORF category, with a function that is uncertain. Trimming removed 6 bases from V and 4 bases from J; junction bases left unmatched: 2. This CDR3 spans 13 amino acids. The CDR3 DNA reads as TGCGCCAGCAGGGGACAGGGGGAGTACGAGCAGTACGTC. Its protein is CASRGQGEYEQYV.

The chain is built from TRBV2 and TRBJ1-1, with a weak D call TRBD1 (5 bases). The CDR3 has 13 residues. Looked up from germline, CDR1 is SNHLY and CDR2 is FYNNEI. In nucleotides, the CDR3 is TGTGCTGGGGGACTTGAAATGAACACTGAAGCTTTCTTT. Translation gives CAGGLEMNTEAFF.

This chain connects TRBV12-3 or TRBV12-4 to TRBJ2-7, with D possibly matching TRBD2 (6 bases). This CDR3 contains 14 residues. Trimming took off 2 bases at V and 3 bases at J, with 11 bases between the two ends. In nucleotides, the CDR3 is TGTGCCAGCAGTTTATCGGGGGTTTTCTACGAGCAGTACTTC. Its protein product is CASSLSGVFYEQYF.

This clonotype was detected only a few times. The rearrangement uses TRBV5-1 and TRBJ2-2, with D perhaps TRBD2 (5 bases). The germline V and J ends were trimmed by 7 bases and 0 bases, with 10 bases remaining between them. Germline CDR1 SGHRS, CDR2 YFSETQ. The CDR3 extends over 14 amino acids. In nucleotides, the CDR3 is TGCGCCAGCCGGGGAGTAGCGAACACCGGGGAGCTGTTTTTT. This codes for CASRGVANTGELFF.

This clonotype was detected ten times or more. V usage is TRBV6-2 or TRBV6-3 and J usage is TRBJ2-3; the D gene could be TRBD1 or TRBD2 (6 bases each). Trimming shortened V by 5 bases and J by 3 bases, and 15 bases separated the two germline ends. CDR1 and CDR2 from the germline V gene are MNHEY and SVGEGT. This CDR3 has 15 amino acids. The CDR3 is CASSRGQTNTDTQYF. The CDR3, as DNA: TGTGCCAGCAGTCGGGGGCAAACCAATACAGATACGCAGTATTTT.

The chain combines TRBV5-6 with TRBJ2-4; TRBD2 matches at 7 bases. This CDR3 contains 14 residues. Germline CDR1 SGHDT, CDR2 YYEEEE. V lost 0 bases and J lost 7; bases outside the gene matches: 4. CDR3: CASSLGGRVNIQYF. CDR3 nucleotides: TGTGCCAGCAGCTTGGGGGGGAGGGTGAACATTCAGTACTTC.

This clonotype was detected many times. The chain has TRBV5-1 and TRBJ1-5; 7 bases match TRBD1. The CDR3 runs to 14 residues. Unmatched junction bases numbered 11, after V lost 5 bases and J lost 9 bases. Per the germline V gene, CDR1 is SGHRS and CDR2 is YFSETQ. The CDR3 protein is CASSTTGSDGPQHF. The CDR3 DNA reads as TGCGCCAGCAGTACGACAGGGTCGGATGGGCCCCAGCATTTT. The full variable domain, with the rest looked up from reference TRBV5-1 and TRBJ1-5, is KAGVTQTPRYLIKTRGQQVTLSCSPISGHRSVSWYQQTPGQGLQFLFEYFSETQRNKGNFPGRFSGRQFSNSRSEMNVSTLELGDSALYLCASSTTGSDGPQHFGDGTRLSIL.

This clonotype was observed a handful of times. The chain couples TRBV2 to TRBJ2-3; 8 bases line up with TRBD1. V gave up 7 bases and J gave up 6 bases; unmatched junction bases: 12. This CDR3 comprises 15 residues. Germline lookup yields CDR1 SNHLY and CDR2 FYNNEI. CDR3 DNA sequence: TGTGCCAGCACCCCGGGCCAGGGGGCAAGGGATACGCAGTATTTT. Its translation is CASTPGQGARDTQYF.

The chain recombines TRBV12-3 or TRBV12-4 with TRBJ2-1; 11 positions agree with TRBD1. This CDR3 contains 17 residues. With 6 bases clipped from V and 0 bases from J, the junction kept 7 bases outside the gene matches. In DNA form, the CDR3 reads TGTGCCAGCAGAGGACAGGGGGCGCACAGCTCCTACAATGAGCAGTTCTTC. Translated, it gives CASRGQGAHSSYNEQFF.

There are a few counts of this clonotype. The genes are TRBV6-1 and TRBJ1-3; D possibly corresponds to TRBD1 (5 bases). Trimming took 5 bases from V and 3 from J, leaving 11 bases between them. Germline V gene data show CDR1 as MNHNS and CDR2 as SASEGT. The CDR3 is made up of 14 amino acids. CDR3 coding DNA: TGTGCCAGCAGTTCCCCCAGGGATGGAAACACCATATATTTT. Translated, it gives CASSSPRDGNTIYF.

A few counts support this clonotype. The chain uses TRBV12-3 or TRBV12-4 and TRBJ2-3; 9 bases are shared with TRBD2. The CDR3 spans 16 residues. Losses at the gene ends were 5 bases for V and 3 bases for J; bases not matched to a gene: 9. CDR3: CASSHPGGGATDTQYF. In DNA, the CDR3 is TGTGCCAGCAGTCACCCGGGCGGGGGGGCAACAGATACGCAGTATTTT.